This is a list of T cell receptor beta chains from one sample in a study of T-cell reconstitution after alpha-beta-depleted transplantation in children. TCRdb redid the calling of the PCR reads with MiXCR, one entry per CDR3 protein. The data hold 350,000 to 500,000 distinct CDR3 sequences, with 43% observed a single time. The starting material was PBMCs, obtained before TCRalphabeta/CD19-depleted stem cell transplant. The receptors derive from a girl between 2 and 10 years old with aplastic anemia, due to receive a stem cell transplant. Each CDR3 is given with its conserved first and last residue. The order of the fields is V gene, J gene, clone size, D gene, CDR3 protein, CDR3 DNA. A D gene is named only where the DNA matches it firmly. Not all rows give a size; the values are once, few, many and, for expanded clones, a class.

TRBV5-1,TRBJ1-2,once,.,CASSLIGIYGHTF,TGCGCCAGCAGCTTAATCGGGATCTATGGCCACACCTTC
TRBV12-3/TRBV12-4,TRBJ2-2,.,.,CASSAIWDANTGELFF,TGTGCCAGCAGCGCGATATGGGACGCGAACACCGGGGAGCTGTTCTTT
TRBV28,TRBJ2-5,few,TRBD2,CASSLPGTSGVYQETQYF,TGTGCCAGCAGTCTCCCGGGGACTAGCGGAGTATACCAAGAGACCCAGTACTTC
TRBV5-1,TRBJ2-7,.,TRBD1,CASSFTGTGGREQYF,TGCGCCAGCAGCTTCACCGGGACAGGGGGCCGCGAGCAGTACTTC
TRBV7-2,TRBJ2-1,many,TRBD2,CASSQWTSMNEQFF,TGTGCCAGCAGTCAATGGACTAGCATGAATGAGCAGTTCTTC
TRBV27,TRBJ1-2,many,TRBD1,CASSLSRQGIYGYTF,TGTGCCAGCAGTTTAAGTCGACAGGGTATCTATGGCTACACCTTC
TRBV7-3,TRBJ2-1,many,.,CASSLKDRGSYNEQFF,TGTGCCAGCAGCTTAAAAGACCGCGGGTCCTACAATGAGCAGTTCTTC
TRBV4-1,TRBJ2-5,many,.,CASSQEVFLRSQETQYF,TGCGCCAGCAGCCAAGAGGTATTCCTGAGGTCCCAAGAGACCCAGTACTTC
TRBV19,TRBJ1-5,few,TRBD1,CASKELAGGNQPQHF,TGTGCCAGTAAAGAGTTGGCAGGGGGAAATCAGCCCCAGCATTTT
TRBV11-1,TRBJ2-5,few,.,CASSQNRVPQETQYF,TGTGCCAGCAGCCAAAACAGGGTCCCCCAAGAGACCCAGTACTTC
TRBV6-5,TRBJ1-1,.,.,CASSYGPRGVTEAFF,TGTGCCAGCAGTTACGGTCCGAGGGGGGTCACTGAAGCTTTCTTT
TRBV20-1,TRBJ2-7,few,.,CSANPRPGEQYF,TGCAGTGCTAACCCTCGGCCGGGCGAGCAGTACTTC
TRBV5-5,TRBJ1-5,few,.,CASSLEGGDSNQPQHF,TGTGCCAGCAGCTTGGAGGGGGGAGACAGCAATCAGCCCCAGCATTTT
TRBV5-5,TRBJ2-1,few,.,CASSLPLGNEQFF,TGTGCCAGCAGCTTACCCCTCGGCAATGAGCAGTTCTTC
TRBV5-1,TRBJ1-4,.,TRBD1,CACSKTQGAKEKLFF,TGCGCCTGCAGCAAAACACAGGGGGCCAAGGAAAAACTGTTTTTT
TRBV12-3/TRBV12-4,TRBJ2-7,many,.,CASSLNQGRQGGYEQYF,TGTGCCAGCAGTTTAAATCAGGGTAGACAGGGAGGGTACGAGCAGTACTTC
TRBV29-1,TRBJ2-5,.,.,CSVELREETQYF,TGCAGCGTTGAACTCAGGGAGGAGACCCAGTACTTC
TRBV9,TRBJ2-1,many,.,CASSVEGSYEQFF,TGTGCCAGCAGCGTAGAGGGGAGCTATGAGCAGTTCTTC
TRBV28,TRBJ2-7,.,.,CASNVGPARDKGGQQYF,TGTGCCAGCAACGTAGGTCCAGCCCGGGACAAGGGGGGGCAGCAGTACTTC
TRBV29-1,TRBJ2-7,.,TRBD2,CSVGGGSTYEQYF,TGCAGCGTTGGGGGGGGGAGCACCTACGAGCAGTACTTC
TRBV20-1,TRBJ2-1,.,TRBD2,CSALAGYNEQFF,TGCAGTGCGCTAGCGGGATACAATGAGCAGTTCTTC
TRBV20-1,TRBJ1-6,.,.,CSARDHNLGNSPLHF,TGCAGTGCTAGAGATCACAACCTCGGGAATTCACCCCTCCACTTT
TRBV6-2/TRBV6-3,TRBJ2-5,.,.,CASSHPGGKTQYF,TGTGCCAGCAGCCATCCAGGGGGGAAGACCCAGTACTTC
TRBV11-3,TRBJ2-1,.,TRBD2,CASSPGTSPQNEQFF,TGTGCCAGCAGCCCCGGGACTAGTCCCCAAAATGAGCAGTTCTTC